The entry below describes one T cell receptor beta chain. The V gene's germline CDR1 is SGHTA and CDR2 FQGNSA. The CDR3 extends over 17 amino acids. V dropped 1 base and J dropped 3 bases, with 18 bases sitting between them. The data were taken from a study of blood T cell repertoires in COVID-19. Assay: immunoSEQ multiplex PCR; the TCRdb copy retains only in-frame clones and omits some. The table has approximately 210,000 clones, 89% seen once. Sequences were obtained from peripheral blood. The V and J genes are TRBV7-2 and TRBJ1-2; perhaps TRBD1 as D (5 bases). This TCR derives from a woman aged 35 to 49 with acute or convalescent COVID-19. In nucleotides, the CDR3 is TGTGCCAGCAGCTTAGGATCCGGGACTCGGGGCTACTATGGCTACACCTTC. It codes for CASSLGSGTRGYYGYTF.